This record looks at one TCR beta chain sequence and its context. What it binds is unknown. The CDR3 loop spans 16 amino acids. The V end was cut by 1 base, the J end by 1 base, with 10 bases between. CDR1 is KGHSH, CDR2 LQKENI, per germline. Produced via immunoSEQ multiplex PCR; TCRdb's table is partial and in-frame only. Of more than 150,000 clones in the sample, approximately 90% were seen once. This specimen comes from a study of Ad26.COV2.S vaccination and SARS-CoV-2 variants. Study findings and constraints: Individuals receiving vaccine had higher spike-specific TCR breadth than placebo recipients did. Breadth and depth estimates from TCRs may understate total T cell responses. After vaccination, substantial breadth of spike-specific CD8+ and CD4+ responses was reported. Those who received vaccine or placebo ended up with similar non-spike TCR breadth.

This sequence joins TRBV18 and TRBJ1-4; D is perhaps TRBD1 (5 bases). This sequence originates from a human donor who had recovered from COVID-19. The sequences come from peripheral blood, collected after recovery from COVID-19. Here the CDR3 DNA reads TGTGCCAGCTCACCACGGGGACCCCAAACTAATGAAAAACTGTTTTTT. Its translation is CASSPRGPQTNEKLFF.